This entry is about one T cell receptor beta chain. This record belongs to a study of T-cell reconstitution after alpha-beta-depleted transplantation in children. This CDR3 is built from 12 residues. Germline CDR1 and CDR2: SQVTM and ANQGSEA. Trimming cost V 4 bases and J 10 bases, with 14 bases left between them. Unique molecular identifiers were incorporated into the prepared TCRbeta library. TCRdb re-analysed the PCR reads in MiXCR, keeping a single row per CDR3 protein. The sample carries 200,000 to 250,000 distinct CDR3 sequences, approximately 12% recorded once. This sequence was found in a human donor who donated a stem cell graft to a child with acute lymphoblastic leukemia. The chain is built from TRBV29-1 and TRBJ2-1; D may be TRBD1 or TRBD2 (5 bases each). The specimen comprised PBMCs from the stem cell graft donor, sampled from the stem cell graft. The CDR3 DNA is TGCAGCGTTGTTCCTCGGGGCCTAGAGCAGTTCTTC. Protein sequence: CSVVPRGLEQFF.